Below, one T cell receptor (beta chain) is given with its context. Its specificity is not known. The sample comes from a study of T cell responses to AZD1222 COVID-19 vaccine. This CDR3 comprises 15 residues. V shed 4 bases, J shed 4 bases, and the junction held 8 bases outside the gene matches. CDR1 is SGDLS, CDR2 YYNGEE, per germline. Study-wide findings and caveats: After two AZD1222 doses, spike-specific TCR breadth and depth rose versus day 0. Among vaccine-associated CD4 TCRs, coverage spanned spike, with dominance at 160-218 and 743-854.

Profiling relied on immunoSEQ multiplex PCR, and the TCRdb table lists in-frame clones only, not all of them. Here the sample spans about 120,000 clones, approximately 94% being singletons. The receptor comes from an adult who received the AZD1222 COVID-19 vaccine. This specimen was peripheral blood, taken 28 days after the second AZD1222 dose. The J gene is TRBJ2-5, the V gene TRBV9; 9 bases are a match to TRBD1. CDR3 nucleotides: TGTGCCAGCAGCTTGGGACAGGGAAGGGGAGAGACCCAGTACTTC. As protein: CASSLGQGRGETQYF.